Each of the 5 T cell receptor beta chains below was sequenced from the same sample in a study of long-term antiretroviral therapy in people with HIV. They ran version v3.0 of the immunoSEQ assay at survey level. The method was immunoSEQ multiplex PCR; TCRdb's version includes in-frame clones alone and lacks a portion of them. This table holds under 30,000 clones, 79% found once. Material: unsorted PBMCs, obtained 2.1 years after starting antiretroviral therapy. The receptors stem from a man aged 25-45 years with HIV.

The chain links TRBV4-1 to TRBJ2-3; 9 nucleotides match TRBD1. Trimming removed 4 bases from V and 4 bases from J; junction bases left unmatched: 9. Germline lookup yields CDR1 MGHRA and CDR2 YSYEKL. This CDR3 comprises 16 residues. CDR3 sequence: CASSLYGDRVSDTQYF. The CDR3 nucleotides read TGCGCCAGCAGCCTCTACGGGGACAGGGTATCAGATACGCAGTATTTT.

The V gene is TRBV5-1, the J gene TRBJ2-2; unclear D gene. Germline V gene data show CDR1 as SGHRS and CDR2 as YFSETQ. Trimming took 4 bases from V and 6 from J, leaving 7 bases between them. CDR3 length equals 12 residues. DNA of the CDR3: TGCGCCAGCAGCGATGCCGCCGGGGAGCTGTTTTTT. Protein sequence: CASSDAAGELFF. Combining the CDR3 with reference TRBV5-1 and TRBJ2-2 gives the whole variable domain KAGVTQTPRYLIKTRGQQVTLSCSPISGHRSVSWYQQTPGQGLQFLFEYFSETQRNKGNFPGRFSGRQFSNSRSEMNVSTLELGDSALYLCASSDAAGELFFGEGSRLTVL.

J is TRBJ2-7 and V is TRBV5-1; D possibly corresponds to TRBD1 (5 bases). Germline V gene lookup returns CDR1 SGHRS and CDR2 YFSETQ. V gave up 2 bases and J gave up 2 bases, with 11 bases separating them. The CDR3 loop spans 14 amino acids. CDR3 nucleotide sequence: TGCGCCAGCAGCTTAACAGGACCTCCCTACGAGCAGTACTTC. Translating gives CASSLTGPPYEQYF.

J is TRBJ2-7 and V is TRBV7-9; D is ambiguous. From germline, CDR1 is SEHNR and CDR2 FQNEAQ (reference sequence). The CDR3 length is 15 residues. V lost 5 bases and J lost 0, with 14 bases in between. The DNA for the CDR3 is TGTGCCAGCAGCCCCTGGACGGATTCCTCCTACGAGCAGTACTTC. Protein: CASSPWTDSSYEQYF.

The gene calls are TRBV5-6 and TRBJ2-1, with D possibly matching TRBD1 (5 bases). Germline assignment: CDR1 SGHDT and CDR2 YYEEEE. The CDR3 is 15 residues long. V dropped 2 bases and J dropped 5 bases, with 14 bases sitting between them. CDR3 sequence (DNA): TGTGCCAGCAGCTTTTTGAATAGGGGCGACAATGAGCAGTTCTTC. Residues: CASSFLNRGDNEQFF.